Detailed here is one T cell receptor (beta chain). This sample was included in a study of blood T cell repertoires in COVID-19. Across the study: Researchers got acute and convalescent COVID-19 samples from the United States, Italy and Spain. The cDNA or gDNA used as material had been derived from T cells, B-cell-depleted T cells, or PBMCs.

Germline assignment: CDR1 SGHNT and CDR2 YYREEE (reference sequence). The CDR3 loop spans 16 amino acids. V lost 0 bases and J lost 1, with 13 bases in between. Original methodology: Estimation of nucleated cell counts was performed using reference gene primer amplification. Using immunoSEQ multiplex PCR, the repertoire was profiled, and TCRdb retains in-frame clones only, with some absent. The V and J calls and clone size were taken over from that table, and D and trimming were inferred from the DNA. The repertoire holds roughly 200,000 clones, with just under 90% as singletons. Specimen: peripheral blood. The TCR was taken from a man in his 60s who had recovered from COVID-19. The V gene is TRBV5-4, the J gene TRBJ2-5, with D maybe TRBD2 (5 bases). The CDR3 reads CASSLAVASSQETQYF. The CDR3 DNA is TGTGCCAGCAGCTTGGCGGTAGCGTCGTCCCAAGAGACCCAGTACTTC.